The 24 T cell receptor beta chains given below trace back to one sample, sequenced in a study of shared clonotypes between healthy human individuals. The protocol was immunoSEQ multiplex PCR, while the TCRdb copy is restricted to in-frame clones and leaves out a portion. Of 800,000 to 1,200,000 clones in the sample, 78% were seen once. Input material: memory CD4+ T cells from PBMCs. As to subset: CD45RA-negative fraction. The receptors stem from a man aged 18 to 30 in good health. Some clones in this sample may be carry-over from other donors' samples.

The chain has TRBV27 and TRBJ1-1; no clear D gene. The CDR3 sequence is 16 residues long. Per the germline V gene, CDR1 is MNHEY and CDR2 is SMNVEV (reference sequence). V lost 6 bases and J lost 2, with 19 bases in between. DNA for the CDR3: TGTGCCAGCAGAAAGGGTAGTCGGCAGACCAACACTGAAGCTTTCTTT. Translated: CASRKGSRQTNTEAFF.

The V gene is TRBV7-2, the J gene TRBJ2-6; D remains ambiguous. V was cut by 0 bases and J by 0 bases, with 9 bases left in between. The CDR3 extends over 17 amino acids. CDR1 is SGHTA and CDR2 is FQGNSA in the germline V gene. CDR3 protein: CASSLAPRISGANVLTF. DNA for the CDR3: TGTGCCAGCAGCTTAGCGCCCCGGATCTCTGGGGCCAACGTCCTGACTTTC. The full variable domain, completed using reference TRBV7-2 and TRBJ2-6, is GAGVSQSPSNKVTEKGKDVELRCDPISGHTALYWYRQSLGQGLEFLIYFQGNSAPDKSGLPSDRFSAERTGGSVSTLTIQRTQQEDSAVYLCASSLAPRISGANVLTFGAGSRLTVL.

V gene TRBV28 combines with J gene TRBJ1-2; D ambiguous. The CDR3 contains 14 residues. V lost 2 bases to trimming and J lost 0 bases, with 7 bases between them. From germline, CDR1 is MDHEN and CDR2 SYDVKM. The CDR3 is CASSLPGANYGYTF. For the CDR3, the DNA is TGTGCCAGCAGTTTACCAGGAGCTAACTATGGCTACACCTTC.

The chain joins TRBV6-5 to TRBJ2-7; no reliable D call. The V end was cut by 7 bases, the J end by 1 base, with 14 bases between. The CDR3 is made up of 14 amino acids. The germline V gene encodes CDR1 MNHEY and CDR2 SVGAGI. CDR3 bases: TGTGCCAGCACCCCTTCGTGGAGTTCCTACGAGCAGTACTTC. This codes for CASTPSWSSYEQYF.

The V gene is TRBV2, the J gene TRBJ1-2; TRBD1 is a possible D gene (5 bases). The V and J ends lost 4 bases and 8 bases respectively, with 14 bases between them. Germline values: CDR1 SNHLY, CDR2 FYNNEI. The CDR3 totals 13 residues. CDR3 sequence (DNA): TGTGCCAGCAGTGGGGGTGGAGGGGACGGCTACACCTTC. Its protein is CASSGGGGDGYTF.

The V and J genes are TRBV7-3 and TRBJ2-1, with D possibly TRBD2 on 6 matching bases. V was pared by 4 bases and J by 12 bases, with 13 bases between. The CDR3 covers 12 residues. Germline CDR1 and CDR2: SGHTA and FQGTGA. DNA for the CDR3: TGTGCCAGCAGCTCCAACAACGGGAGGCAGTTCTTC. Translating it yields CASSSNNGRQFF.

The chain links TRBV4-2 to TRBJ1-1; no definite D call. Trimming pared 2 bases from V and 0 bases from J, leaving 7 bases between. Looked up from germline, CDR1 is LGHNA and CDR2 is YNFKEQ. The CDR3 consists of 14 residues. This CDR3 reads CASSQNPVNTEAFF. The CDR3 region has the DNA TGTGCCAGCAGCCAAAATCCAGTGAACACTGAAGCTTTCTTT.

The J gene is TRBJ2-7, the V gene TRBV5-1; the match to TRBD2 covers 7 bases. This CDR3 comprises 16 residues. The J segment lost 0 bases and the V segment lost 1 base, leaving 7 bases of the junction unmatched. Germline V gene lookup returns CDR1 SGHRS and CDR2 YFSETQ. CDR3 amino acids: CASSLIGGKSSYEQYF. CDR3 nucleotides: TGCGCCAGCAGCTTGATCGGGGGGAAATCCTCCTACGAGCAGTACTTC.

V is TRBV4-1 and J is TRBJ2-7; D is perhaps TRBD2 (5 bases). Germline V gene data show CDR1 as MGHRA and CDR2 as YSYEKL. The CDR3 is made up of 17 amino acids. Deletions cut 2 bases from V and 2 bases from J, with 19 bases between. The CDR3 sequence: CASSQSAVPGLAYEQYF. Here the CDR3 DNA reads TGCGCCAGCAGCCAATCGGCCGTCCCGGGATTGGCCTACGAGCAGTACTTC.

The chain links TRBV2 to TRBJ1-2, with D possibly TRBD1 on 6 matching bases. Germline loops: CDR1 SNHLY, CDR2 FYNNEI. V lost 7 bases and J 4 bases, leaving 16 bases between the germline ends. CDR3 size: 14 residues. This CDR3 reads CASNDRGPGYGYTF. The CDR3 DNA follows: TGTGCCAGCAATGACCGGGGGCCGGGCTATGGCTACACCTTC.

CDR3 DNA: TGTGCCAGCAGTGCCGGGACAGGAGTCGATACGCAGTATTTT. The encoded protein is CASSAGTGVDTQYF. The chain joins TRBV28 to TRBJ2-3; 8 bases fit TRBD1. Unmatched junction bases numbered 7, after V lost 5 bases and J lost 6 bases. Germline lookup yields CDR1 MDHEN and CDR2 SYDVKM. The CDR3 sequence is 14 residues long. The variable domain in full, with the rest retrieved from reference TRBV28 and TRBJ2-3, is DVKVTQSSRYLVKRTGEKVFLECVQDMDHENMFWYRQDPGLGLRLIYFSYDVKMKEKGDIPEGYSVSREKKERFSLILESASTNQTSMYLCASSAGTGVDTQYFGPGTRLTVL.

The V call is TRBV16, the J call TRBJ1-4; the D is unclear. From germline, CDR1 is KGHSY and CDR2 FQNENV. The ends were cut back, 0 bases at V and 6 bases at J, with 2 bases in the middle. The CDR3 covers 12 residues. The CDR3 region has the DNA TGTGCCAGCAGCCAATCGTATGAAAAACTGTTTTTT. Translation: CASSQSYEKLFF.

The chain has TRBV6-6 and TRBJ1-1; no definite D call. CDR3 length: 15 residues. V was shortened by 0 bases and J by 1 base, with 9 bases between the two germline ends. Per the germline V gene, CDR1 is MNHNY and CDR2 is SVGAGI (reference sequence). The CDR3 nucleotides read TGTGCCAGCAGTTACTCCCCGGCAAAGAACACTGAAGCTTTCTTT. Amino acids: CASSYSPAKNTEAFF.

The chain joins TRBV6-1 to TRBJ1-2, with 7 bases identical to TRBD1. Trimming at V came to 6 bases and at J to 2 bases, leaving 9 bases not matched to a gene. CDR3 length: 15 amino acids. Germline V gene sequence: CDR1 MNHNS, CDR2 SASEGT. CDR3 sequence (DNA): TGTGCCAGCAGCCGATACGAGGGACAGAACTATGGCTACACCTTC. Its protein product is CASSRYEGQNYGYTF.

V gene TRBV27 combines with J gene TRBJ2-1, with 10 bases fitting TRBD2. The CDR3 is 15 amino acids. Germline V gene lookup returns CDR1 MNHEY and CDR2 SMNVEV (reference sequence). J was trimmed by 7 bases and V by 2 bases; bases with no gene match: 5. DNA for the CDR3: TGTGCCAGCAGTTTACTAGCGGGAGTGCCTAATGAGCAGTTCTTC. Encoded protein: CASSLLAGVPNEQFF.

This chain uses TRBV4-2 with TRBJ2-7; weak D call: TRBD2 (5 bases). CDR3 length: 14 residues. Germline V lookup: CDR1 LGHNA, CDR2 YNFKEQ. V was clipped by 4 bases and J by 0 bases, with 10 bases between them. The CDR3 is CASSRRAISYEQYF. For the CDR3, the DNA is TGTGCCAGCAGCCGGCGGGCAATCTCCTACGAGCAGTACTTC.

The rearrangement links TRBV7-9 to TRBJ1-1; D is perhaps TRBD1 (6 bases). The CDR3 is 15 amino acids. The V end was cut by 5 bases, the J end by 4 bases, with 17 bases between. Germline V lookup: CDR1 SEHNR, CDR2 FQNEAQ (reference sequence). The CDR3 DNA is TGTGCCAGCAGCCCCCAAGCCGGAGGGGGCACTGAAGCTTTCTTT. Translating it yields CASSPQAGGGTEAFF. The variable domain in full, with the rest retrieved from reference TRBV7-9 and TRBJ1-1, is DTGVSQNPRHKITKRGQNVTFRCDPISEHNRLYWYRQTLGQGPEFLTYFQNEAQLEKSRLLSDRFSAERPKGSFSTLEIQRTEQGDSAMYLCASSPQAGGGTEAFFGQGTRLTVV.

DNA of the CDR3: TGCGCCAGCAGCTTGGGTTTGTTGGGACAAGGTGGGGGAGCTTTCTTT. Translating gives CASSLGLLGQGGGAFF. V usage is TRBV5-1 and J usage is TRBJ1-1; tentative D call: TRBD1 (6 bases). The germline V gene encodes CDR1 SGHRS and CDR2 YFSETQ. The CDR3 has 16 residues. V was trimmed by 0 bases and J by 10 bases, leaving 22 bases between them. The whole variable domain, filled in from reference TRBV5-1 and TRBJ1-1, reads KAGVTQTPRYLIKTRGQQVTLSCSPISGHRSVSWYQQTPGQGLQFLFEYFSETQRNKGNFPGRFSGRQFSNSRSEMNVSTLELGDSALYLCASSLGLLGQGGGAFFGQGTRLTVV.

V usage is TRBV2 and J usage is TRBJ1-3; D remains unclear. CDR3 length: 17 residues. CDR1 and CDR2 from the germline V gene are SNHLY and FYNNEI. V dropped 6 bases and J dropped 0 bases, with 18 bases sitting between them. CDR3 sequence reads: CASSSLGVRSSGNTIYF. In nucleotides, the CDR3 is TGTGCCAGCAGCTCGCTCGGCGTCCGTAGCTCTGGAAACACCATATATTTT.

The chain joins TRBV30 to TRBJ2-3, with D possibly TRBD2 on 6 matching bases. Germline values: CDR1 GTSNPN, CDR2 SVGIG (reference sequence). CDR3 length: 14 amino acids. Trimming pared 1 base from V and 1 base from J, leaving 9 bases between. CDR3: CAWSDGSGTDTQYF. In nucleotides, the CDR3 is TGTGCCTGGAGTGACGGGAGTGGCACAGATACGCAGTATTTT.

V is TRBV2 and J is TRBJ2-1; 15 nucleotides line up with TRBD2. V dropped 6 bases and J dropped 3; count of bases not matched to a gene: 0. The CDR3 totals 15 residues. Germline V gives CDR1 SNHLY, CDR2 FYNNEI. CDR3 amino acids: CASRGLAGGYNEQFF. The CDR3 DNA sequence: TGTGCCAGCAGGGGACTAGCGGGAGGCTACAATGAGCAGTTCTTC.

The V call is TRBV5-4, the J call TRBJ2-1; 11 nucleotides agree with TRBD2. CDR3 size: 16 residues. V shed 1 base, J shed 9 bases, and the junction held 9 bases outside the gene matches. CDR1 and CDR2 from the germline V gene are SGHNT and YYREEE (reference sequence). The CDR3 here is CASSLSTSGASGEQFF. Written as DNA, the CDR3 is TGTGCCAGCAGCTTGTCGACTAGCGGGGCCAGCGGTGAGCAGTTCTTC.

V and J are TRBV5-6 and TRBJ2-2; D is undetermined. The V end lost 0 bases, the J end lost 2 bases, and 8 bases lay between the germline ends. Germline assignment: CDR1 SGHDT and CDR2 YYEEEE. This CDR3 has 15 residues. Here the CDR3 DNA reads TGTGCCAGCAGCTTGGTAGGTGGTAACACCGGGGAGCTGTTTTTT. This encodes CASSLVGGNTGELFF.

Written as DNA, the CDR3 is TGCAGCGTTGCCCCCCGCAGCGGGAGGGCCGTCGAGCAGTACTTC. Translated, it gives CSVAPRSGRAVEQYF. J is TRBJ2-7 and V is TRBV29-1; 10 positions agree with TRBD2. The CDR3 consists of 15 residues. Unmatched junction bases numbered 12, after V lost 4 bases and J lost 6 bases. CDR1 SQVTM and CDR2 ANQGSEA come from the germline V gene.